The rows below give T cell receptor beta chains drawn from one sample of a study of identical twins. TCRdb processed the 5' RACE reads anew with MiXCR; each CDR3 protein has one entry. The data contain roughly 350,000 distinct CDR3 sequences, about 12% of them singletons. This sample also belongs to another study, concerning yellow fever vaccine responses in identical twins.

Sequenced sample: CD8+ T cells sorted from blood. The receptors come from a woman aged 18-29 years in good health. Each CDR3 is given with its conserved first and last residue.

V	J	CDR3
TRBV20-1	TRBJ2-5	CSASNGFTPETQYF
TRBV29-1	TRBJ2-5	CSGETSGDETQYF
TRBV4-1	TRBJ2-1	CASSQDPALPGVYNEQFF
TRBV14	TRBJ2-1	CASSQAAVVEQFF
TRBV10-1	TRBJ2-3	CASSEGPGVSTDTQYF
TRBV11-2	TRBJ2-7	CASSAIGPLSVYEQYF
TRBV3-1	TRBJ2-7	CASSQDFGLRYEQYF
TRBV11-2	TRBJ2-7	CASSLYPGREGYEQYF
TRBV4-1	TRBJ2-7	CASSQRTSEDYEQYF
TRBV6-1	TRBJ2-1	CATQQGSNEQFF
TRBV27	TRBJ2-4	CASSPTSSAKNIQYF
TRBV6-1	TRBJ2-5	CASSSPSASTQETQYF
TRBV6-2/TRBV6-3	TRBJ1-5	CASTLTEGQPQHF
TRBV5-1	TRBJ2-3	CASGAVDRVHDTQYF
TRBV7-9	TRBJ1-1	CASSLEPNRGTEAFF
TRBV6-1	TRBJ2-1	CASRGGTSSYNEQFF
TRBV2	TRBJ2-2	CASSDRVTNTGELFF
TRBV2	TRBJ2-5	CASGEDFQETQYF
TRBV5-1	TRBJ1-3	CASSRDRDLSGNTIYF
TRBV12-3/TRBV12-4	TRBJ2-3	CASTPGGLETDTQYF
TRBV3-1	TRBJ2-2	CASSQDGAGDTGELFF
TRBV4-1	TRBJ1-5	CASSQVAAGHLSNQPQHF
TRBV15	TRBJ2-5	CATSGTGIQETQYF
TRBV28	TRBJ2-3	CASSPNRVPTDTQYF
TRBV12-3/TRBV12-4	TRBJ1-5	CASSHPGQYNQPQHF
TRBV7-3	TRBJ2-1	CASSFYVTSSYNEQFF
TRBV7-9	TRBJ2-1	CASSSTNLDEQFF